This T cell receptor (beta chain) originates from a study of T cells in localized non-small cell lung cancer. General study findings and limits: Of the top 100 tumor clones, median around 50 were in adjacent lung, over 25 among its top 100. Higher T cell density in the blood was associated with longer overall survival, whereas higher adjacent-lung clonality associated with shorter survival. The study found T cell clonality highest in uninvolved adjacent lung, above tumor.

Libraries were prepared by immunoSEQ multiplex PCR; TCRdb keeps only in-frame clonotypes and omits some of them. The table includes around 26,000 clones, 81% detected once. Per the germline V gene, CDR1 is SEHNR and CDR2 is FQNEAQ (reference sequence). V lost 1 base and J lost 8, with 11 bases in between. This CDR3 is built from 14 residues. In regard to this clone: Its antigen is still unknown.

Material: peripheral blood, obtained before any cancer treatment. The chain employs TRBV7-9 and TRBJ1-4; TRBD1 might be the D (5 bases). The clonotype originates from a man aged 35-75 years with stage III squamous cell lung carcinoma. The CDR3 is CASSLVGGDEKLFF. CDR3 in DNA: TGTGCCAGCAGCTTAGTGGGCGGGGACGAAAAACTGTTTTTT.